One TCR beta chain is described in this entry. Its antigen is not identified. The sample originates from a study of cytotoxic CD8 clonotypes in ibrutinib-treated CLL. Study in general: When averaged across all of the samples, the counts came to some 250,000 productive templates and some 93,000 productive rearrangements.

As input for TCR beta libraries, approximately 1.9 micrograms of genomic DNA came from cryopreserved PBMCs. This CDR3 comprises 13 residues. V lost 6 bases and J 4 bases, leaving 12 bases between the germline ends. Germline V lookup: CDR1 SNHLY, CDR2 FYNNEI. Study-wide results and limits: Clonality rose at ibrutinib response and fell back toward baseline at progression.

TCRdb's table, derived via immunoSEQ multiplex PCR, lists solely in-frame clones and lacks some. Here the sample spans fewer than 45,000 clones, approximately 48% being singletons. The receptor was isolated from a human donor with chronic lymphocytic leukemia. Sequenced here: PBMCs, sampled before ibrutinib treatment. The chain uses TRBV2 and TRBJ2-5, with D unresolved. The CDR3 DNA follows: TGTGCCAGCAGCGGCAATTGGGGAGAGACCCAGTACTTC. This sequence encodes CASSGNWGETQYF.